Given below is one T cell receptor (beta chain) in context. Its antigen specificity is not known. No much larger clonotype is one base removed from it; base qualities were not supplied. The data originate from a study of cytomegalovirus exposure and HLA in healthy donors (dated by TCRdb to about 2017). Notes on the research overall: According to a later analysis, the 120 or so validation repertoires were produced on the same platform as the 666 repertoires of the first cohort. In addition to the first cohort of roughly 700 subjects, a separate validation cohort of approximately 130 different subjects was used. The study aimed to test whether signatures of past pathogen exposure could be identified by cataloging public T cell receptors. To predict cytomegalovirus infection status, the study combined high-throughput TCR immunosequencing, statistical association of individual TCRs with disease status, and machine learning. Overall study results and their limits: While some public TCRs were present in many individuals, most TCR sequences turned up only very rarely across donors. The authors suggested that the approach could potentially be generalized to other disease states and immunological phenotypes. Cytomegalovirus status was reported to be diagnosed by the classifier with high specificity and sensitivity in both the original and validation cohorts. A few of the identified cytomegalovirus-associated TCR beta chains were confirmed in vitro to be specific for cytomegalovirus antigens. A later analysis had no HLA typing for the validation cohort, so co-occurrence there was scored across all 110 or so repertoires. Subsequent analysis determined that TCRs grouped into clusters in the first cohort also showed a tendency toward co-occurrence across the roughly 130 validation repertoires, and roughly 95% of cluster scores exceeded 0. A total of about 180 TCR beta chains were listed by the study as associated with cytomegalovirus.

The library came from the immunoSEQ multiplex PCR assay. Under the source paper's analysis protocol: A statistical classification framework was built to diagnose cytomegalovirus status from the catalog of TCR beta chain sequences. TCRdb took over this immuneACCESS table, retaining in-frame rearrangements with V and J assigned. Such tables are incomplete; in checked studies, under half of the missing clones stem from an unresolved V gene, and the remainder is unexplained. For V, J and clone size, that table is used; D and trimming come from the DNA. The sample contains roughly 120,000 clones, approximately 91% of them found a single time. The ten largest clones represent about 4% of the sample. The donors were included in the validation cohort of 130 or so subjects, a group kept apart from the roughly 700-subject first cohort. This TCR derives from a man aged 18 to 30 in good health and CMV-seropositive. The sequenced sample consisted of PBMCs.

The CDR3 protein: CASSFRLRNTGELFF. The DNA sequence is as follows: TGCGCCAGCAGCTTCCGTCTCCGGAACACCGGGGAGCTGTTTTTT. This sequence uses TRBV5-1 and TRBJ2-2, with the D gene uncertain. V loses 2 bases, J loses 1 base, and the germline ends lie 9 bases apart. From cysteine to phenylalanine, the CDR3 is 15 amino acids long. The only DNA kept is the CDR3, 45 bases in frame from the first base. Looking up the germline V gene yields CDR1 SGHRS and CDR2 YFSETQ.